One sample yielded the 31 T cell receptor beta chains listed below, sequenced in a study of response to subunit inactivated influenza vaccine. TCRdb redid the calling of the RT-PCR reads with MiXCR, one entry per CDR3 protein. The profile shows about 300,000 distinct CDR3 sequences, approximately 23% of them singletons. The sequencing used PBMCs from blood, collected roughly 20 months after vaccination. These receptors were taken from a man between 50 and 69 years old who received an inactivated influenza vaccine.

V gene TRBV6-1 combines with J gene TRBJ1-6; D perhaps matches TRBD1 (6 bases). CDR3 length equals 15 residues. V lost 5 bases to trimming and J lost 10 bases, with 18 bases between them. The germline V gene encodes CDR1 MNHNS and CDR2 SASEGT. CDR3 nucleotide sequence: TGTGCCAGCAGTAGGGACGCAACAAGGGGGTCACCCCTCCACTTT. It specifies CASSRDATRGSPLHF.

As for this clonotype: The junction and the germline gene differ at one end; a read error may be behind it. The chain uses TRBV18 and TRBJ2-1; tentatively, D is TRBD1 or TRBD2 (5 bases each). Germline V gene lookup returns CDR1 KGHSH and CDR2 LQKENI. The CDR3 loop spans 12 amino acids. The CDR3 DNA is TGTGCCAGCTCACCGGATCCGGGGCGGGCTGTCTTC. Residues: CASSPDPGRAVF.

This chain links TRBV9 with TRBJ2-1; 10 nucleotides agree with TRBD2. Germline trimming cut 3 bases from V and 5 bases from J; bases unmatched to any gene: 8. This CDR3 has 16 residues. Germline V gene lookup returns CDR1 SGDLS and CDR2 YYNGEE. CDR3 in amino acids: CASSAYDGLADNEQFF. CDR3 bases: TGTGCCAGCAGCGCCTACGACGGACTAGCGGACAATGAGCAGTTCTTC.

This clonotype was found many times. As DNA, the CDR3 is TGTGCCAGCAGTACGGCCAGGGGTAACGCTTTCTTT. It translates to CASSTARGNAFF. The gene calls are TRBV27 and TRBJ1-1, with D tentatively TRBD1 (6 bases). CDR1 and CDR2 from the germline V gene are MNHEY and SMNVEV (reference sequence). The CDR3 spans 12 residues. V was clipped by 5 bases and J by 11 bases, with 15 bases between them.

The rearrangement joins TRBV2 to TRBJ1-5, with 8 bases that match TRBD1. This CDR3 contains 15 residues. The germline CDR1 and CDR2 sequences are SNHLY and FYNNEI. The V segment lost 5 bases and the J segment 6 bases; nucleotides outside the gene matches: 9. In nucleotides, the CDR3 is TGTGCCAGCAGTCCTGATCAGGGGGCCGGTCAGCCCCAGCATTTT. Protein: CASSPDQGAGQPQHF.

With regard to this clonotype: Possible read error: a much larger clone is one base away. This CDR3 fails to terminate in the conserved phenylalanine or tryptophan, so it likely reflects a read error. The V and J genes are TRBV5-1 and TRBJ1-1, with D perhaps matching TRBD1 (5 bases). CDR1 is SGHRS and CDR2 is YFSETQ in the germline V gene. The CDR3 loop spans 14 amino acids. Trimming stripped 1 base from V and 1 base from J, with 8 bases between. The CDR3 DNA sequence: TGCGCCAGCAGCTTGAGACAGACGAACACTGAAGCTTTCTTG. This codes for CASSLRQTNTEAFL.

Remarks on this clonotype: At one boundary the junction diverges from the germline segment, which might be a read error. This CDR3 reads CSAQPPQGVWYGQYF. CDR3 bases: TGCAGTGCCCAGCCCCCACAGGGGGTTTGGTACGGGCAGTACTTC. The rearrangement links TRBV20-1 to TRBJ2-7; 8 bases line up with TRBD1. CDR1 DFQATT and CDR2 SNEGSKA come from the germline V gene (reference sequence). CDR3 length: 15 residues.

The chain recombines TRBV27 with TRBJ2-7; D not certain. Germline lookup yields CDR1 MNHEY and CDR2 SMNVEV (reference sequence). This CDR3 has 13 amino acids. V was cut by 4 bases and J by 3 bases, with 10 bases left in between. The CDR3 sequence is CASSYGPNYEQYF. The CDR3 DNA follows: TGTGCCAGCAGTTATGGACCAAACTACGAGCAGTACTTC.

The CDR3 DNA reads TGTGCCACCAGTGATGGATCCCGGGGCGCCTCCTCTGGGGCCAACGTCCTGACTTTC. It yields the protein CATSDGSRGASSGANVLTF. The chain links TRBV24-1 to TRBJ2-6; D tentatively reads TRBD1 or TRBD2 (5 bases each). The CDR3 contains 19 residues. The germline gives CDR1 KGHDR, CDR2 SFDVKD. Trimming cost V 3 bases and J 0 bases, with 17 bases left between them.

There are many counts of this clonotype. This sequence joins TRBV5-4 and TRBJ1-2; D is unresolved. Germline loops: CDR1 SGHNT, CDR2 YYREEE (reference sequence). Trimming cost V 6 bases and J 4 bases, with 16 bases left between them. CDR3 length equals 14 residues. CDR3 protein: CASTITEAAYGYTF. The CDR3 DNA reads TGTGCCAGCACCATTACCGAGGCGGCCTATGGCTACACCTTC.

Comment on this clonotype: The junction differs from germline at one of its ends, possibly a read error. This chain uses TRBV20-1 with TRBJ1-3; no definite D call. The CDR3 is 16 residues long. Per the germline V gene, CDR1 is DFQATT and CDR2 is SNEGSKA (reference sequence). The CDR3 sequence is CSARGGSSYSGTTIYF. The CDR3 nucleotides are TGCAGTGCTAGGGGAGGATCCTCCTACTCTGGAACCACCATATATTTT.

The rearrangement links TRBV10-3 to TRBJ1-1, with 9 bases that match TRBD1. V was pared by 10 bases and J by 1 base, with 10 bases of the junction left unmatched. The CDR3 totals 15 residues. The germline V gene encodes CDR1 ENHRY and CDR2 SYGVKD. CDR3 nucleotide sequence: TGTGCCACGTCCCGAGACAGGGGGTCGAACACTGAAGCTTTCTTT. This encodes CATSRDRGSNTEAFF.

The chain carries TRBV20-1 and TRBJ1-1; D is ambiguous. Germline V lookup: CDR1 DFQATT, CDR2 SNEGSKA (reference sequence). The V gene lost 6 bases and the J gene lost 1 base, with 9 bases spanning the gap. This CDR3 has 12 residues. CDR3 sequence reads: CSANDGNTEAFF. In DNA, the CDR3 is TGCAGTGCAAACGACGGGAACACTGAAGCTTTCTTT.

Only a few counts were recorded for this clonotype. The genes are TRBV27 and TRBJ1-1; 7 nucleotides align to TRBD1. J lost 5 bases, V lost 2 bases, and 5 bases had no gene match. Germline V gene data show CDR1 as MNHEY and CDR2 as SMNVEV (reference sequence). The CDR3 consists of 14 residues. The CDR3 DNA reads as TGTGCCAGCAGTTTAACAGGGGTTGGGACTGAAGCTTTCTTT. Translating it yields CASSLTGVGTEAFF.

In this sample, this clonotype turned up many times. DNA for the CDR3: TGTGCCATCAGTGATGGGGTATACCCCTATGGCTACACCTTC. This translates into CAISDGVYPYGYTF. The chain carries TRBV10-3 and TRBJ1-2; no definite D call. The germline V and J ends were trimmed by 3 bases and 4 bases, with 12 bases remaining between them. Germline CDR1 and CDR2: ENHRY and SYGVKD. The CDR3 extends over 14 amino acids.

The table lists this clonotype with many counts. As DNA, the CDR3 is TGTGCCAGCAGCTTAACCCGGGCCGGATGGCCCCAGCATTTT. Its translation: CASSLTRAGWPQHF. The chain has TRBV7-8 and TRBJ1-5; D is undetermined. Germline CDR1 SGHVS, CDR2 FQNEAQ. V was cut by 2 bases and J by 9 bases, with 14 bases left in between. The CDR3 sequence is 14 residues long.

This clonotype was counted between two and nine times. The chain recombines TRBV12-3 or TRBV12-4 with TRBJ1-1; no definite D call. This CDR3 has 14 amino acids. Trimming pared 7 bases from V and 1 base from J, leaving 13 bases between. CDR3 loop: CASTGPARNTEAFF. CDR3 DNA: TGTGCCAGCACGGGTCCAGCTCGGAACACTGAAGCTTTCTTT.

The J gene is TRBJ2-5, the V gene TRBV12-3 or TRBV12-4, with D possibly TRBD2 on 6 matching bases. With 4 bases removed from V and 1 base from J, the gap between germline ends came to 19 bases. The CDR3 runs 17 residues. CDR3 amino acids: CASSSRLVRRSQETQYF. CDR3 in DNA: TGTGCCAGCAGTTCCCGACTAGTTCGACGGAGCCAAGAGACCCAGTACTTC.

Worth noting for this clonotype: One end of the junction is discordant with germline, which a read error may explain. The chain employs TRBV27 and TRBJ1-5; TRBD1 is a possible D gene (6 bases). The germline V gene has CDR1 MNHEY and CDR2 SMNVEV (reference sequence). The CDR3 runs to 14 residues. CDR3 coding DNA: TGTGCCAGCAGTTTAGGCAGGGGCAATCAGCCCCGGCATTTT. It codes for CASSLGRGNQPRHF.

This clonotype occurred once. The gene calls are TRBV20-1 and TRBJ2-3; the match to TRBD1 covers 9 bases. The V segment lost 0 bases and the J segment 5 bases; nucleotides outside the gene matches: 6. Germline V gene data show CDR1 as DFQATT and CDR2 as SNEGSKA (reference sequence). The CDR3 has 15 amino acids. This chain's CDR3 is CSARDFGTGLDTQYF. DNA of the CDR3: TGCAGTGCTAGAGATTTTGGGACAGGGTTAGATACGCAGTATTTT.

This clonotype was seen many times. This chain connects TRBV14 to TRBJ2-2; 13 bases line up with TRBD2. CDR3 length: 18 amino acids. With 3 bases clipped from V and 4 bases from J, the junction kept 8 bases outside the gene matches. Germline V gene data show CDR1 as SGHDN and CDR2 as FVKESK. The CDR3 spells CASSHTTSGGTITGELFF. The DNA for the CDR3 is TGTGCCAGCAGCCACACGACTAGCGGGGGGACAATCACCGGGGAGCTGTTTTTT.

This clonotype was seen ten or more times. This sequence joins TRBV5-1 and TRBJ1-1; no firm D call. The CDR3 runs to 14 residues. Trimming removed 4 bases at V and 1 base at J, with 11 bases between. Germline assignment: CDR1 SGHRS and CDR2 YFSETQ. Written as DNA, the CDR3 is TGCGCCAGCAGCCCGGGTGGTCAGAACACTGAAGCTTTCTTT. Translating gives CASSPGGQNTEAFF.

Ten or more counts support this clonotype. The rearrangement links TRBV10-3 to TRBJ1-6; D possibly corresponds to TRBD1 (5 bases). Trimming removed 3 bases from V and 7 bases from J, with 16 bases in between. This CDR3 has 16 amino acids. In germline, CDR1 is ENHRY, CDR2 SYGVKD. The CDR3 sequence is CAISDRSGTGNSPLHF. DNA for the CDR3: TGTGCCATCAGTGATCGATCCGGGACGGGGAATTCACCCCTCCACTTT.

This clonotype was picked up a small number of times. This sequence joins TRBV6-2 or TRBV6-3 and TRBJ1-1, with D maybe TRBD1 (5 bases). CDR3 length: 14 residues. The germline V and J ends were trimmed by 0 bases and 5 bases, with 10 bases remaining between them. Germline V gives CDR1 MNHEY, CDR2 SVGEGT. CDR3 protein: CASSYSRTRTEAFF. The CDR3 region has the DNA TGTGCCAGCAGTTACTCCCGGACAAGGACTGAAGCTTTCTTT.

The genes are TRBV20-1 and TRBJ2-1; D is perhaps TRBD2 (7 bases). The CDR3 runs 14 residues. CDR1 is DFQATT, CDR2 SNEGSKA, per germline (reference sequence). V dropped 5 bases and J dropped 10 bases, with 21 bases sitting between them. The CDR3 loop is CSARTQRRGREQFF. The CDR3 bases are TGCAGTGCTCGGACCCAGCGGCGGGGGCGGGAGCAGTTCTTC.

This clonotype was detected a few times. The chain combines TRBV14 with TRBJ2-5; D not certain. The length of the CDR3 is 16 residues. Looked up from germline, CDR1 is SGHDN and CDR2 is FVKESK. The V gene lost 0 bases and the J gene lost 2 bases, with 13 bases spanning the gap. The CDR3 spells CASSQDGQVRQETQYF. CDR3 nucleotide sequence: TGTGCCAGCAGCCAAGATGGTCAGGTCCGACAAGAGACCCAGTACTTC.

V usage is TRBV14 and J usage is TRBJ1-2, with TRBD1 matching 7 bases. Germline V lookup: CDR1 SGHDN, CDR2 FVKESK. This CDR3 comprises 13 residues. The V gene end was trimmed by 4 bases and the J gene end by 6 bases; junction bases not matched to a gene: 5. This CDR3 reads CASSRSTGNGYTF. CDR3 DNA sequence: TGTGCCAGCAGCCGTTCGACAGGGAATGGCTACACCTTC.

This chain links TRBV4-1 with TRBJ1-4; D is undetermined. Germline CDR1 and CDR2: MGHRA and YSYEKL. V lost 4 bases to trimming and J lost 0 bases, with 9 bases between them. The CDR3 length is 15 residues. CDR3 residues: CASSLGPTTNEKLFF. As DNA, the CDR3 is TGCGCCAGCAGCCTGGGCCCCACAACTAATGAAAAACTGTTTTTT.

This clonotype was detected a few times. J is TRBJ1-5 and V is TRBV12-3 or TRBV12-4; a weak D match, TRBD1 (5 bases). This CDR3 spans 16 amino acids. Trimming took off 6 bases at V and 5 bases at J, with 20 bases between the two ends. This chain's CDR3 is CASRSEARARDQPQHF. CDR3 nucleotides: TGTGCCAGCAGAAGCGAGGCCAGGGCAAGGGATCAGCCCCAGCATTTT.

This clonotype was found a few times. The chain links TRBV29-1 to TRBJ1-4, with D perhaps matching TRBD1 (5 bases). Trimming cost V 1 base and J 7 bases, with 16 bases left between them. This CDR3 region has 15 residues. In germline, CDR1 is SQVTM, CDR2 ANQGSEA. CDR3 sequence: CSVEVGGLRAEKLFF. The DNA for the CDR3 is TGCAGCGTTGAAGTGGGGGGACTCAGGGCTGAAAAACTGTTTTTT.

V gene TRBV11-2 combines with J gene TRBJ2-3; 16 positions agree with TRBD2. V shed 6 bases and J 6 bases; nucleotides not matched to a gene: 3. Germline V gene sequence: CDR1 SGHAT, CDR2 FQNNGV. The CDR3 is made up of 15 amino acids. The CDR3 DNA is TGTGCCAGCAGGGGACTAGCGGGAGGGCCTGATACGCAGTATTTT. Amino acids: CASRGLAGGPDTQYF.